The sequence of this T cell receptor beta chain was determined in a study of OX40 agonist ivuxolimab in advanced cancers. The data were produced by immunoSEQ multiplex PCR, yet TCRdb's version contains in-frame clones alone and is incomplete. In the table there are tens of thousands of clones, 70% to 90% of which are singletons. To note about this clone: Its antigen remains unidentified.

Germline CDR1 KGHSH, CDR2 LQKENI. V gave up 7 bases and J gave up 3 bases, with 16 bases separating them. There are 14 residues in the CDR3. Study-wide results and caveats: Both blood CD4+ and CD8+ T cells showed clonal growth by week 6 at 0.1 to 3.0 mg/kg. Among the lowest peripheral clonal expansion occurred in 0.1-3.0 mg/kg partial responders.

The material was CD4+ or CD8+ T cells sorted from blood, obtained in a trial of the OX40 agonist ivuxolimab. The rearrangement uses TRBV18 and TRBJ2-7, with D maybe TRBD2 (6 bases). The TCR originated in an adult with an advanced solid tumor such as melanoma, head and neck, liver or kidney cancer. The CDR3 here is CASFDGTYSYEQYF. As DNA, the CDR3 is TGTGCCAGCTTTGACGGGACTTACAGCTACGAGCAGTACTTC.